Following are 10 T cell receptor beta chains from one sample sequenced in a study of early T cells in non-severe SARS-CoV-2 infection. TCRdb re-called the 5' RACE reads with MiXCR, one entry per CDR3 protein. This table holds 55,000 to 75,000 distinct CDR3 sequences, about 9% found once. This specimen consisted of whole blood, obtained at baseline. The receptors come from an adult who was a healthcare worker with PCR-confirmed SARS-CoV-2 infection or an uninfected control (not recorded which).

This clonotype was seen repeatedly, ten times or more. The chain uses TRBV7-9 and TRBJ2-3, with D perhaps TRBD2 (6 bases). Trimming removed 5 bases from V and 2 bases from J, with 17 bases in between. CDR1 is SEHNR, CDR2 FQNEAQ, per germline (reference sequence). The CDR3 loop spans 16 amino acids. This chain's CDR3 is CASSASVAGHTDTQYF. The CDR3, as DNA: TGTGCCAGCAGCGCGAGCGTGGCGGGGCACACAGATACGCAGTATTTT.

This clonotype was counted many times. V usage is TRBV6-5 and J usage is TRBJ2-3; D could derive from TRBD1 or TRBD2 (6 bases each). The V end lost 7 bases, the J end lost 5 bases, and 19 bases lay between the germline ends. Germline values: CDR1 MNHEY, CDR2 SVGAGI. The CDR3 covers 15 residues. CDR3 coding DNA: TGTGCCAGCACCCGACGGGGACTGGGACAAGATACGCAGTATTTT. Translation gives CASTRRGLGQDTQYF.

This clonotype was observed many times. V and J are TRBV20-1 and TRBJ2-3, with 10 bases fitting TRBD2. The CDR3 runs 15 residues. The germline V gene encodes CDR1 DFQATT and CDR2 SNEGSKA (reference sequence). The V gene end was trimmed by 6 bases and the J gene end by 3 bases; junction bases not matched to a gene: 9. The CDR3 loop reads CSAPRSGRVTDTQYF. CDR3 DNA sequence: TGCAGTGCCCCTCGCAGCGGGAGGGTGACAGATACGCAGTATTTT.

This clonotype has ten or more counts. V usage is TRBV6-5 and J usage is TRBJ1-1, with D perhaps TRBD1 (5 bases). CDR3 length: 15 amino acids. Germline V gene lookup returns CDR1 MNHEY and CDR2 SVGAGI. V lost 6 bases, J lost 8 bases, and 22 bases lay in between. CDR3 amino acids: CASRLIAAGTTEAFF. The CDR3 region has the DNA TGTGCCAGCAGACTCATAGCTGCCGGGACCACCGAAGCTTTCTTT.

CDR3 coding DNA: TGCAGTGCTAGAGATCTGGCGGGAGACATCGGGGAGCAGTTCTTC. This codes for CSARDLAGDIGEQFF. The V call is TRBV20-1, the J call TRBJ2-1; 7 positions match TRBD2. The junction had 12 bases not matched to a gene; V was cut back by 0 bases and J by 10 bases. The CDR3 is 15 amino acids. Germline assignment: CDR1 DFQATT and CDR2 SNEGSKA (reference sequence).

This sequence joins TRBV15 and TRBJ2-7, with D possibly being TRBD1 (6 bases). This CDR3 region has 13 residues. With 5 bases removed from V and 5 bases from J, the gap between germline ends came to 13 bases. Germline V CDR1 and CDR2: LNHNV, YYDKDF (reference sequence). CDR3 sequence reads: CATSGLSGDEQYF. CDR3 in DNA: TGTGCCACCAGCGGATTGTCAGGGGACGAGCAGTACTTC.

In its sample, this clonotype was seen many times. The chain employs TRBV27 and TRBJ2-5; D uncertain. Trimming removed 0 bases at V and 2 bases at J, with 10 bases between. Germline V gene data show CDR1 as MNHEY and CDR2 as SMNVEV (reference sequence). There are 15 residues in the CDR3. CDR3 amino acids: CASSLSSGQQETQYF. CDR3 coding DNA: TGTGCCAGCAGTTTATCGTCCGGGCAACAAGAGACCCAGTACTTC.

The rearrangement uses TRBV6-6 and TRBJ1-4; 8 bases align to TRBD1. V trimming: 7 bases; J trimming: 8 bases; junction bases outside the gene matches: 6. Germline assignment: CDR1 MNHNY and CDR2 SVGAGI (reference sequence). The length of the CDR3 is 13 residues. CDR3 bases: TGTGCCAGCAATGGGGCAGGGGGCGAAAAACTGTTTTTT. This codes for CASNGAGGEKLFF.

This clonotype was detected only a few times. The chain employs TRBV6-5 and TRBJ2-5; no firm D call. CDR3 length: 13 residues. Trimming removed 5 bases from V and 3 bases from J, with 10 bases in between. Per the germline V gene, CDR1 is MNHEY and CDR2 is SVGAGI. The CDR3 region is CASSRSTEETQYF. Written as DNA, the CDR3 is TGTGCCAGCAGTCGCTCGACTGAAGAGACCCAGTACTTC.

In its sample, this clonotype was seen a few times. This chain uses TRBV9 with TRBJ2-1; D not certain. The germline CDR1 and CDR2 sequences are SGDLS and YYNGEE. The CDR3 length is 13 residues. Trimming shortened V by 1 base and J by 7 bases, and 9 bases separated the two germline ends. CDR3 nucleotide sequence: TGTGCCAGCAGCGTAACCCTTTTGAATGAGCAGTTCTTC. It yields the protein CASSVTLLNEQFF.